These T cell receptor beta chains were read from a single sample in a study of cytomegalovirus exposure and HLA in healthy donors. Profiling relied on immunoSEQ multiplex PCR, and the TCRdb table lists in-frame clones only, not all of them. The sample lists 160,000 or so clones, under 85% occurring once. Sequencing was done on a sample of PBMCs. All receptors derive from a young woman in good health and CMV-seronegative. CDR3s include the opening cysteine and the closing phenylalanine or tryptophan. A D gene is named only where the DNA matches it firmly. Some rows mark clone size as missing; the rest say once, few, many or name a class of expanded clone.

V	size	D	J	CDR3	DNA
TRBV5-1	-	-	TRBJ1-1	CASSLAFQLEAFF	TGCGCCAGCAGCTTGGCCTTTCAACTTGAAGCTTTCTTT
TRBV7-2	-	-	TRBJ1-5	CASSLGADQPQHF	TGTGCCAGCAGCTTAGGGGCCGATCAGCCCCAGCATTTT
TRBV7-2	-	TRBD1	TRBJ1-6	CASSPRGRFGNSPLHF	TGTGCCAGCAGCCCGAGGGGGCGTTTCGGTAATTCACCCCTCCACTTT
TRBV5-6	-	TRBD1	TRBJ1-1	CASSLVAGGRGTEAFF	TGTGCCAGCAGCTTGGTGGCAGGGGGAAGGGGTACTGAAGCTTTCTTT
TRBV7-8	once	-	TRBJ2-1	CASSPRSSGVYNEQFF	TGTGCCAGCAGCCCTCGTTCGAGTGGAGTCTACAATGAGCAGTTCTTC
TRBV2	-	-	TRBJ2-7	CASRRPGLLYEQYF	TGTGCCAGCAGGAGGCCGGGACTCCTCTACGAGCAGTACTTC
TRBV6-1	-	TRBD2	TRBJ2-7	CASRSGGAYEQYF	TGTGCCAGCAGAAGCGGGGGGGCGTACGAGCAGTACTTC
TRBV10-3	-	TRBD2	TRBJ2-1	CAISESERGYNEQFF	TGTGCCATCAGTGAGTCTGAGCGGGGATACAATGAGCAGTTCTTC
TRBV5-1	-	-	TRBJ2-1	CASSLDGGRSYNEQFF	TGCGCCAGCAGCTTGGACGGGGGTAGGTCCTACAATGAGCAGTTCTTC
TRBV2	-	TRBD1	TRBJ2-7	CASRGAGQGNSYEQYF	TGTGCCAGCAGGGGGGCGGGACAGGGAAACTCCTACGAGCAGTACTTC
TRBV5-1	-	-	TRBJ1-1	CASSLGTASEAFF	TGCGCCAGCAGCTTGGGGACAGCTTCTGAAGCTTTCTTT
TRBV7-9	-	-	TRBJ1-6	CASSLARGVNSPLHF	TGTGCCAGCAGCTTAGCCCGGGGTGTTAATTCACCCCTCCACTTT
TRBV2	-	TRBD1	TRBJ1-5	CASSWGQSQPQHF	TGTGCCAGCAGTTGGGGACAGTCTCAGCCCCAGCATTTT
TRBV30	-	-	TRBJ1-4	CAWSVIGYEKLFF	TGTGCCTGGAGTGTAATCGGTTACGAAAAACTGTTTTTT
TRBV12-5	-	TRBD2	TRBJ2-1	CASGPGLTSNEQFF	TGTGCTAGTGGTCCGGGACTAACATCCAATGAGCAGTTCTTC
TRBV19	-	TRBD2	TRBJ2-3	CASSISAGGVDTQYF	TGTGCCAGTAGTATTTCAGCGGGGGGCGTGGATACGCAGTATTTT
TRBV18	-	-	TRBJ1-2	CASSPHPDSRLGIYGYTF	TGTGCCAGCTCACCACACCCGGACAGCCGTTTGGGTATCTATGGCTACACCTTC
TRBV20-1	-	-	TRBJ1-4	CSAEYNEKLFF	TGCAGTGCTGAGTATAATGAAAAACTGTTTTTT
TRBV5-1	-	TRBD1	TRBJ2-2	CASSQLTGANTGELFF	TGCGCCAGCAGCCAGCTGACAGGGGCCAACACCGGGGAGCTGTTTTTT
TRBV19	-	TRBD1	TRBJ1-3	CASSRQGISGNTIYF	TGTGCCAGTAGTCGACAGGGTATTTCTGGAAACACCATATATTTT
TRBV5-1	-	-	TRBJ2-5	CASSATTVGQETQYF	TGCGCCAGCAGCGCGACGACAGTGGGACAAGAGACCCAGTACTTC
TRBV4-1	-	-	TRBJ1-5	CASSQALARGSQPQHF	TGCGCCAGCAGCCAAGCCCTTGCGCGGGGGAGTCAGCCCCAGCATTTT
TRBV28	once	TRBD1	TRBJ1-4	CASRDRVGEKLFF	TGTGCCAGCAGGGACAGGGTCGGTGAAAAACTGTTTTTT
TRBV29-1	-	TRBD1	TRBJ2-5	CSVDRQGTQYF	TGCAGCGTTGATCGACAGGGGACGCAGTACTTC
TRBV18	-	-	TRBJ2-1	CASSPDAAPYNEQFF	TGTGCCAGCTCACCAGACGCGGCCCCCTACAATGAGCAGTTCTTC
TRBV7-2	few	TRBD1	TRBJ1-1	CASSVGQGSRAFF	TGTGCCAGCAGCGTTGGACAGGGATCCCGCGCTTTCTTT
TRBV7-9	-	-	TRBJ1-1	CASSLGQAFHGFF	TGTGCCAGCAGCTTAGGGCAGGCCTTTCATGGTTTCTTT
TRBV7-9	-	TRBD1	TRBJ1-2	CASSLDRGNYGYTF	TGTGCCAGCAGCTTGGACAGGGGGAACTATGGCTACACCTTC
TRBV2	-	-	TRBJ1-1	CASKQYRLAFF	TGTGCCAGCAAGCAGTACAGATTAGCTTTCTTT
TRBV7-9	-	TRBD1	TRBJ1-5	CASSLGAGGSNQPQHF	TGTGCCAGCAGCTTAGGGGCAGGGGGGAGCAATCAGCCCCAGCATTTT
TRBV5-1	-	-	TRBJ2-5	CASSLTGAPGETQYF	TGCGCCAGCAGCCTGACAGGCGCCCCCGGAGAGACCCAGTACTTC
TRBV4-2	-	-	TRBJ2-7	CASSQDGQTSYEQYF	TGTGCCAGCAGCCAAGATGGTCAGACATCCTACGAGCAGTACTTC
TRBV2	-	TRBD2	TRBJ2-7	CASAKLAGADYEQYF	TGTGCCAGCGCCAAGCTAGCGGGGGCCGACTACGAGCAGTACTTC
TRBV11-3	-	-	TRBJ2-3	CASSLSGSTDTQYF	TGTGCCAGCAGCTTATCAGGAAGCACAGATACGCAGTATTTT
TRBV11-2	once	-	TRBJ1-1	CASRSGFGMNTEAFF	TGTGCCAGCAGGAGCGGGTTCGGCATGAACACTGAAGCTTTCTTT
TRBV28	few	-	TRBJ1-1	CASSLLAGLGAEAFF	TGTGCCAGCAGTTTACTCGCTGGGCTAGGGGCTGAAGCTTTCTTT
TRBV18	-	-	TRBJ2-7	CASSPRGGKQYF	TGTGCCAGCTCACCACGCGGTGGCAAGCAGTACTTC
TRBV5-1	-	-	TRBJ1-2	CASSLAEGGGYTF	TGCGCCAGCAGCTTGGCCGAGGGAGGGGGCTACACCTTC
TRBV28	-	-	TRBJ2-1	CASTYTDVTYNEQFF	TGTGCCAGCACCTATACAGACGTTACCTACAATGAGCAGTTCTTC